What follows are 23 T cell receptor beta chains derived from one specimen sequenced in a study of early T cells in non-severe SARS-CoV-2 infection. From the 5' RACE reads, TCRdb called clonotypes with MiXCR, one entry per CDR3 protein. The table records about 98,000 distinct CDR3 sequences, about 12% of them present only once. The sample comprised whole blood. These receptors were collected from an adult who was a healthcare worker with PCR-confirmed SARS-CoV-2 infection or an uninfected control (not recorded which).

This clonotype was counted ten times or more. The CDR3 loop reads CASSKVPSGARNEQFF. The CDR3 DNA reads as TGTGCCAGCAGCAAAGTCCCTAGCGGGGCGAGAAATGAGCAGTTCTTC. The chain uses TRBV21-1 and TRBJ2-1; TRBD2 was called by the table and not checked on the DNA. TRBV21-1 is a pseudogene segment. The CDR3 is made up of 16 amino acids.

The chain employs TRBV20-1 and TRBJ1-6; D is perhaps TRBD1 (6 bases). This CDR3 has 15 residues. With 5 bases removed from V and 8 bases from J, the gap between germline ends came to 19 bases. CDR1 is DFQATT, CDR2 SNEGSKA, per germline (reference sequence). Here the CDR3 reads CSASPPQGTHSPLHF. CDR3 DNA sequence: TGCAGTGCTTCTCCACCCCAGGGGACGCATTCACCCCTCCACTTT.

The CDR3 bases are TGTGCCAGCAGTTTGGCGGGGCCTACCTACGAGCAGTACTTC. It translates to CASSLAGPTYEQYF. The chain couples TRBV28 to TRBJ2-7; D may be TRBD2 (6 bases). V was trimmed by 3 bases and J by 2 bases, leaving 11 bases between them. The CDR3 is made up of 14 amino acids. Germline V lookup: CDR1 MDHEN, CDR2 SYDVKM.

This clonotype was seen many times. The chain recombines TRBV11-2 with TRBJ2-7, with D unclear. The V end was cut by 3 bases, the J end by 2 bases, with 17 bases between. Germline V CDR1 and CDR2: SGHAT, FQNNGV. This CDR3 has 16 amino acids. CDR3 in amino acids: CASSFGTGSTTYEQYF. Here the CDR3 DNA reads TGTGCCAGCAGCTTCGGTACCGGGTCCACGACCTACGAGCAGTACTTC.

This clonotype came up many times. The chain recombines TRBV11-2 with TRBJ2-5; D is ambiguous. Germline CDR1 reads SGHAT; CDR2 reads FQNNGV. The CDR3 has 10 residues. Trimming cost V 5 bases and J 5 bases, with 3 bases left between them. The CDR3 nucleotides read TGTGCCAGCAGCCGGGAGACCCAGTACTTC. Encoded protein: CASSRETQYF.

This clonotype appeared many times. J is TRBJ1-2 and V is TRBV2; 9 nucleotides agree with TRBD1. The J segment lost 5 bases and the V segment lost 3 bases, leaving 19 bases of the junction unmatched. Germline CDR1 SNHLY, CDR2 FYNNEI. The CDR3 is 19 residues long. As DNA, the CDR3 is TGTGCCAGCAGTGAGTTTCGATCGAGAAAGGGACAGGGCGGGTATGGCTACACCTTC. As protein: CASSEFRSRKGQGGYGYTF.

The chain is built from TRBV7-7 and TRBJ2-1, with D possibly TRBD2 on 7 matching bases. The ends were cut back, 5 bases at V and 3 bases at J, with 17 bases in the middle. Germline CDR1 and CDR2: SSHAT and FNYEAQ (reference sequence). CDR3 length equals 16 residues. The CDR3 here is CASSPRIGGVYNEQFF. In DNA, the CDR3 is TGTGCCAGCAGCCCCCGGATAGGGGGGGTCTACAATGAGCAGTTCTTC.

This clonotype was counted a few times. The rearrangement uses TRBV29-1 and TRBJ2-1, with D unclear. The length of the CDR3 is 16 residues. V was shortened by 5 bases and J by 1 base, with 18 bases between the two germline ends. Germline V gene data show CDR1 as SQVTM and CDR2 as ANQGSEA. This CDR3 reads CSVSSLSRRSYNEQFF. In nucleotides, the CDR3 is TGCAGCGTTTCATCATTGAGCAGAAGGTCCTACAATGAGCAGTTCTTC.

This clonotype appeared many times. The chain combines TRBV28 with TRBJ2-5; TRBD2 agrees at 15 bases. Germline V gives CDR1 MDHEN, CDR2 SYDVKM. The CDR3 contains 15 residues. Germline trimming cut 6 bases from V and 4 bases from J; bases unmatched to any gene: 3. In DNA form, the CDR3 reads TGTGCCAGCAGCCGGGGACTAGCGGGGGGAGAGACCCAGTACTTC. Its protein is CASSRGLAGGETQYF.

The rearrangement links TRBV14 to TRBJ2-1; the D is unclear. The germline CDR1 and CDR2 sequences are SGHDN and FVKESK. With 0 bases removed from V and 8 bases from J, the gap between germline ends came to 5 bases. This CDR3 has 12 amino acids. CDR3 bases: TGTGCCAGCAGCCAAGATCTTTATGAGCAGTTCTTC. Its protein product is CASSQDLYEQFF.

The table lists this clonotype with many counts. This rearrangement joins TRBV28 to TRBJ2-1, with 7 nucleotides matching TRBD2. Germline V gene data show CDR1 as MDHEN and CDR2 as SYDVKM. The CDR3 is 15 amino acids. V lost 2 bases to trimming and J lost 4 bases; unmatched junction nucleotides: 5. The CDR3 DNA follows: TGTGCCAGCAGTTTAGCGGGAGAAGGGTACAATGAGCAGTTCTTC. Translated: CASSLAGEGYNEQFF. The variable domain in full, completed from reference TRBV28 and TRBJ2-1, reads DVKVTQSSRYLVKRTGEKVFLECVQDMDHENMFWYRQDPGLGLRLIYFSYDVKMKEKGDIPEGYSVSREKKERFSLILESASTNQTSMYLCASSLAGEGYNEQFFGPGTRLTVL.

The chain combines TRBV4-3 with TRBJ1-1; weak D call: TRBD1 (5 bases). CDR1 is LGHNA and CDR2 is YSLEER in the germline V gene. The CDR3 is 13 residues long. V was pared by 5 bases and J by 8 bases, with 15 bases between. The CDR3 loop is CASSSVKGKEAFF. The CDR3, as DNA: TGCGCCAGCAGCTCAGTAAAGGGGAAAGAAGCTTTCTTT.

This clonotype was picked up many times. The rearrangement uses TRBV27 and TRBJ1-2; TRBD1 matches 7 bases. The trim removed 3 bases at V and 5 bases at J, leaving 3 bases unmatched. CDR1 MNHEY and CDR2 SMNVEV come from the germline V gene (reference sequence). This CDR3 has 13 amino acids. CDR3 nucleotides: TGTGCCAGCAGTTTGTACAGGGGATATGGCTACACCTTC. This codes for CASSLYRGYGYTF.

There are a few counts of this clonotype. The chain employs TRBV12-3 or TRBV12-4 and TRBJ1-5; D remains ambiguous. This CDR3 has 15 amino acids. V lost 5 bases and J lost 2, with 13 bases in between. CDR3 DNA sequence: TGTGCCAGCAGTATGAATGGGATGGGCAATCAGCCCCAGCATTTT. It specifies CASSMNGMGNQPQHF.

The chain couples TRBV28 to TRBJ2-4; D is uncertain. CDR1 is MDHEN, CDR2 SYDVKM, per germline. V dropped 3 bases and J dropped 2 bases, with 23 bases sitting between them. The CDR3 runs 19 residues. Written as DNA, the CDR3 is TGTGCCAGCAGTTTCGTATCCGTCGGCGCACTCTTGACCAAAAACATTCAGTACTTC. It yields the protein CASSFVSVGALLTKNIQYF.

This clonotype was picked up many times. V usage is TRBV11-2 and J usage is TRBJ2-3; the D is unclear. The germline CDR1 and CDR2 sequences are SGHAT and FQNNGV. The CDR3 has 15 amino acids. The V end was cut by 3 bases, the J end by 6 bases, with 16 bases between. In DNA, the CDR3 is TGTGCCAGCAGCTTCCCCCCCGCAATGACCGATACGCAGTATTTT. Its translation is CASSFPPAMTDTQYF.

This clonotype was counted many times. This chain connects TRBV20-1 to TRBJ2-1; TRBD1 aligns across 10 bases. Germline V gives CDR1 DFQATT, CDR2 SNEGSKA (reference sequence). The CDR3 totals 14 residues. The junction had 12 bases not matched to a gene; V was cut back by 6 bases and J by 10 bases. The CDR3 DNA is TGCAGTGCGGCGAAACCGGGACAGGGGAACGAGCAGTTCTTC. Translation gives CSAAKPGQGNEQFF.

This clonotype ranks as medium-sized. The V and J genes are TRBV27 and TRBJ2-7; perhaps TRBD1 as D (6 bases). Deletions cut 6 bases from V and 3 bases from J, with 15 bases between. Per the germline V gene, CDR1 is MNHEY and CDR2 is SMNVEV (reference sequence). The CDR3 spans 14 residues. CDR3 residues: CASSKDRNNYEQYF. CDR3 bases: TGTGCCAGCAGCAAGGACAGAAACAACTACGAGCAGTACTTC.

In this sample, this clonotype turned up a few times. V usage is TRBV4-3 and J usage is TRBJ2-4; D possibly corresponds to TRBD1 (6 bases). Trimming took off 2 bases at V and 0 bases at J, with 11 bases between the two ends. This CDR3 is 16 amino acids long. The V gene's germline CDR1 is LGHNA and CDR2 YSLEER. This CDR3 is CASSQRTDLAKNIQYF. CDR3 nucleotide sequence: TGCGCCAGCAGCCAAAGGACAGATTTAGCCAAAAACATTCAGTACTTC.

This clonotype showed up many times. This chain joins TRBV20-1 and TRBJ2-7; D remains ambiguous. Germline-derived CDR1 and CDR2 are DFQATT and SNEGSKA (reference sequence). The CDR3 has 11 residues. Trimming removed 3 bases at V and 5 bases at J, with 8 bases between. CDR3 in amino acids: CSASSGHEQYF. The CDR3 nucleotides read TGCAGTGCTAGTTCTGGTCACGAGCAGTACTTC.

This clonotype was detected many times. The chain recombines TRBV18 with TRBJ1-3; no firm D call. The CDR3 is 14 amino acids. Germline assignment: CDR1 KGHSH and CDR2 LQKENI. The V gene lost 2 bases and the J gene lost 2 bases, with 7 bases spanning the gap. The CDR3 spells CASSPGSAGNTIYF. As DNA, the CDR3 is TGTGCCAGCTCACCAGGATCAGCTGGAAACACCATATATTTT.

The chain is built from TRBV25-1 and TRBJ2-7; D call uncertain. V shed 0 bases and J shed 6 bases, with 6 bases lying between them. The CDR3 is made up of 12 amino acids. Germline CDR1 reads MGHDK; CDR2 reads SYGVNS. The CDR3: CASSEYGREQYF. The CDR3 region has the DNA TGTGCCAGCAGTGAATACGGTCGCGAGCAGTACTTC.

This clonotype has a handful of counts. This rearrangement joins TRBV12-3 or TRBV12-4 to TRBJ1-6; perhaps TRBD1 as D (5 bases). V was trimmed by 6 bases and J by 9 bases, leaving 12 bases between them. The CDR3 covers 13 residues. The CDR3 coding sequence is TGTGCCAGCAGGGGACTGAACCCTTCACCCCTCCACTTT. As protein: CASRGLNPSPLHF.